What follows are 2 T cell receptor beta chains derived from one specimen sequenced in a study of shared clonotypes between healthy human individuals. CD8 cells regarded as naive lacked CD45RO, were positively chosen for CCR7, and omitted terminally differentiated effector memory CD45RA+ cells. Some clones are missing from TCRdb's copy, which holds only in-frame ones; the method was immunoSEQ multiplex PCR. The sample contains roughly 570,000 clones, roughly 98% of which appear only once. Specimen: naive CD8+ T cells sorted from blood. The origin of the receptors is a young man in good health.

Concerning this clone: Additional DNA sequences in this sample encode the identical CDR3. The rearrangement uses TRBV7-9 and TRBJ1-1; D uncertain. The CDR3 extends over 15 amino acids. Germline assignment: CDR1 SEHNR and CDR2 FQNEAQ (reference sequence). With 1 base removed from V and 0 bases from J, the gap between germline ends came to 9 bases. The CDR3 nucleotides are TGTGCCAGCAGCTTAGAGGGCGTCATGAACACTGAAGCTTTCTTT. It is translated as CASSLEGVMNTEAFF.

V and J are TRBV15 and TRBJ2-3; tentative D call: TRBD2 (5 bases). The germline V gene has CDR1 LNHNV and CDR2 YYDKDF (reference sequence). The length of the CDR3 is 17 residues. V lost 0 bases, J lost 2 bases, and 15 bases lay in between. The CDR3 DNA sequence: TGTGCCACCAGCAGAGAGGGAGCGGCCCTCCTCACAGATACGCAGTATTTT. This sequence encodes CATSREGAALLTDTQYF.